This T cell receptor (beta chain) was sequenced during a study of blood T cell repertoires in COVID-19. The germline V and J ends were trimmed by 2 bases and 2 bases, with 18 bases remaining between them. The CDR3 loop spans 17 amino acids. Germline V gene data show CDR1 as MNHEY and CDR2 as SMNVEV (reference sequence). Participant-reported clinical history was the basis for cohort assignment. Libraries were prepared by immunoSEQ multiplex PCR; TCRdb keeps only in-frame clonotypes and omits some of them. The table lists 200,000 to 250,000 clones, roughly 80% of them singletons. Sequencing was done on a sample of PBMCs or T cells enriched from blood (not recorded which). The V call is TRBV27, the J call TRBJ1-1; possible D gene TRBD1, 5 bases. The TCR originated in a man aged 60-69 years who had recovered from COVID-19. The CDR3 DNA reads TGTGCCAGCAGTTTACCCCAGAGAAAGACAGCTAACACTGAAGCTTTCTTT. Encoded protein: CASSLPQRKTANTEAFF.